This TCR beta chain was retrieved from a study of cytomegalovirus exposure and HLA in healthy donors. This PCR relied on a set of 60 Vbeta primers and 13 Jbeta primers. Method: immunoSEQ multiplex PCR; TCRdb's copy keeps in-frame clones and lacks some. This table has hundreds of thousands of clones, roughly 70% appearing once. Concerning this clone itself: At one end the junction does not follow the germline gene, possibly because of a read error.

This sequence was found in a female donor in good health and CMV-seronegative. Material: PBMCs.

CDR3: CSSSMTVDEQYF. CDR3 nucleotide sequence: TGTTCCAGCAGCATGACTGTAGACGAGCAGTACTTC. This sequence joins TRBV7-9 and TRBJ2-7; D call uncertain. The CDR3 runs 12 residues. From germline, CDR1 is SEHNR and CDR2 FQNEAQ (reference sequence).